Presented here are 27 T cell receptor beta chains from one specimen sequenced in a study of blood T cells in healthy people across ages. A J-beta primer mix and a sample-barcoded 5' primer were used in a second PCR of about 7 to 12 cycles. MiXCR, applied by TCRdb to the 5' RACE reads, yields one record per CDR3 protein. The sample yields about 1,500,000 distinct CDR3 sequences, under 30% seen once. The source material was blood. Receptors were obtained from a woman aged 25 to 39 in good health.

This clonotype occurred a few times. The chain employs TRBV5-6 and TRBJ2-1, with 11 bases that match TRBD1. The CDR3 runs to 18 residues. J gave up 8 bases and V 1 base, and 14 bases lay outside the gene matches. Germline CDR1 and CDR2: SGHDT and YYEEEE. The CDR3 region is CASSLFGTGTGGADEQFF. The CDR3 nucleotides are TGTGCCAGCAGCTTGTTTGGGACCGGGACAGGGGGTGCCGATGAGCAGTTCTTC.

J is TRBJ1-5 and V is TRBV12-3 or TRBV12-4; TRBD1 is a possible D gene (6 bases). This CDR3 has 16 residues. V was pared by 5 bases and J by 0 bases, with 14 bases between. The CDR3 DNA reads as TGTGCCAGCAGTCCTCTGACAGGCTATAGCAATCAGCCCCAGCATTTT. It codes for CASSPLTGYSNQPQHF.

This CDR3 reads CASSREAGGLNTQYF. In nucleotides, the CDR3 is TGTGCCAGCAGCCGGGAGGCGGGGGGGCTAAATACGCAGTATTTT. V is TRBV7-6 and J is TRBJ2-3; 9 bases match TRBD2. Germline V lookup: CDR1 SGHVS, CDR2 FNYEAQ. Trimming removed 5 bases from V and 7 bases from J; junction bases left unmatched: 10. There are 15 residues in the CDR3.

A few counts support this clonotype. CDR3 sequence reads: CASSRPGQTEAFF. The CDR3 DNA reads as TGTGCCAGCAGCCGACCTGGGCAGACCGAAGCTTTCTTT. The chain employs TRBV9 and TRBJ1-1; D not certain. Germline lookup yields CDR1 SGDLS and CDR2 YYNGEE. The CDR3 sequence is 13 residues long. Trimming took off 4 bases at V and 8 bases at J, with 15 bases between the two ends.

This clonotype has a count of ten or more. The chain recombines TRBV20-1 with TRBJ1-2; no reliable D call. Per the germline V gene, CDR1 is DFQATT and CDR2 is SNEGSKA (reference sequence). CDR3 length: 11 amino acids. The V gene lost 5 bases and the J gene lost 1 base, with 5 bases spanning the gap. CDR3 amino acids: CSASDNYGYTF. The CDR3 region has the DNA TGCAGTGCTTCGGATAACTATGGCTACACCTTC.

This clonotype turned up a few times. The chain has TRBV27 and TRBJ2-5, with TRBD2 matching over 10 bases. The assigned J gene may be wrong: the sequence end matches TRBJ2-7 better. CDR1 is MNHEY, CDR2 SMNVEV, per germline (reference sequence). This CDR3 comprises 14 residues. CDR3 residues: CASSLASGRGEQYF. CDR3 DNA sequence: TGTGCCAGCAGTTTAGCTAGCGGGAGAGGCGAGCAGTACTTC.

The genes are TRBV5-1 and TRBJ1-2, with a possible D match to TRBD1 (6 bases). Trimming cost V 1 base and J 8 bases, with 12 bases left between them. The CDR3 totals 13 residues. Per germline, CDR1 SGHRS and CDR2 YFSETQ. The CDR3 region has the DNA TGCGCCAGCAGCTTGTACGGGGGCATCGGCTACACCTTC. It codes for CASSLYGGIGYTF. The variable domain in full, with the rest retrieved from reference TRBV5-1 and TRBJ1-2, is KAGVTQTPRYLIKTRGQQVTLSCSPISGHRSVSWYQQTPGQGLQFLFEYFSETQRNKGNFPGRFSGRQFSNSRSEMNVSTLELGDSALYLCASSLYGGIGYTFGSGTRLTVV.

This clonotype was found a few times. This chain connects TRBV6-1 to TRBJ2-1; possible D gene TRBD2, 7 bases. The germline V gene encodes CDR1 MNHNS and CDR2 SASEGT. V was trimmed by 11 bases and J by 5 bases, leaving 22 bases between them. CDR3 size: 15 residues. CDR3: CASLPRAGANNEQFF. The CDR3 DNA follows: TGTGCCTCCCTTCCCCGGGCGGGGGCGAACAATGAGCAGTTCTTC.

The CDR3 nucleotides read TGTGCCAGCAGCTTAGTACCCCTCCGATTTCGTCAGACCCAGTACTTC. It encodes CASSLVPLRFRQTQYF. The V gene is TRBV7-9, the J gene TRBJ2-5; D is ambiguous. V was clipped by 1 base and J by 6 bases, with 18 bases between them. The CDR3 sequence is 16 residues long. In germline, CDR1 is SEHNR, CDR2 FQNEAQ (reference sequence).

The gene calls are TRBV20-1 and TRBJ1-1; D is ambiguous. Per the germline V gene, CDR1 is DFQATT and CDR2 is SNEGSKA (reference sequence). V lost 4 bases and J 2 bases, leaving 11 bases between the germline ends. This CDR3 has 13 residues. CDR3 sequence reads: CSAKEQTNTEAFF. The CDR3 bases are TGCAGTGCTAAGGAACAAACTAACACTGAAGCTTTCTTT.

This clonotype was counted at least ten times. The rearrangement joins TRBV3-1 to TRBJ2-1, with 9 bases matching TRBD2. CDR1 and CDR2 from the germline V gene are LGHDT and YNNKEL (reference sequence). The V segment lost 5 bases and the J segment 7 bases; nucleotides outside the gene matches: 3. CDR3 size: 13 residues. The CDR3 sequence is CASSSSGENEQFF. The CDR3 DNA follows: TGTGCCAGCAGCTCTAGCGGGGAGAATGAGCAGTTCTTC.

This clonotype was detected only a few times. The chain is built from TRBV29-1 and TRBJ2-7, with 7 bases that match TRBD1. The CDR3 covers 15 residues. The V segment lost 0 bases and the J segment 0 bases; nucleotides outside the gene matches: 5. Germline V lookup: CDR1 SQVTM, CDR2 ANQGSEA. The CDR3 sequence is CSVEEGQVSSYEQYF. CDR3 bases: TGCAGCGTTGAAGAAGGACAGGTTAGCTCCTACGAGCAGTACTTC.

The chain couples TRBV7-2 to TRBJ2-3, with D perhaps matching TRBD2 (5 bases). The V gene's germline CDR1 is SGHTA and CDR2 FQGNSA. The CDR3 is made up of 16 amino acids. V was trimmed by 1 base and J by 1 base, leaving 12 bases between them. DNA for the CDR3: TGTGCCAGCAGCTTAGTAAGGGAGAGGGGCACAGATACGCAGTATTTT. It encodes CASSLVRERGTDTQYF.

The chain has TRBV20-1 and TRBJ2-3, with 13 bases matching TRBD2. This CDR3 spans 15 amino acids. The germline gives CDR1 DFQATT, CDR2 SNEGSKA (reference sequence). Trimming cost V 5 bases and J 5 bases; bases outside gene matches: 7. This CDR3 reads CSAGRLAGGRDTQYF. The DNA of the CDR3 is TGCAGTGCTGGAAGACTAGCGGGGGGAAGAGATACGCAGTATTTT.

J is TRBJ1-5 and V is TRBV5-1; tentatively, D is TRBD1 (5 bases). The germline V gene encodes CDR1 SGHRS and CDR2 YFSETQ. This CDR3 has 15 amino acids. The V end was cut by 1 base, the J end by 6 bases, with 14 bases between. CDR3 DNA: TGCGCCAGCAGCTTGAGGGATGCGGGGGGTCAGCCCCAGCATTTT. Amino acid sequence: CASSLRDAGGQPQHF.

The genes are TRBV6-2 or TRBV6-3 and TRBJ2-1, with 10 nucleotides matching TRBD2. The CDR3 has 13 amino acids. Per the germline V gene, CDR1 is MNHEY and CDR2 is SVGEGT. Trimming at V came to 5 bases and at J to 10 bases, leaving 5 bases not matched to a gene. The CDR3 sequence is CASSPSGGGEQFF. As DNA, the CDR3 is TGTGCCAGCAGTCCTAGCGGGGGAGGGGAGCAGTTCTTC.

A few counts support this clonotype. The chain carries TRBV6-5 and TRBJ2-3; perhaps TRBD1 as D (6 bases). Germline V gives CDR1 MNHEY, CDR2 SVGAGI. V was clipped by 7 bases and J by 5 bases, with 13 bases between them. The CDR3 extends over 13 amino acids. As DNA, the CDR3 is TGTGCCAGCAACCAAACACAGGGAGATACGCAGTATTTT. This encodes CASNQTQGDTQYF.

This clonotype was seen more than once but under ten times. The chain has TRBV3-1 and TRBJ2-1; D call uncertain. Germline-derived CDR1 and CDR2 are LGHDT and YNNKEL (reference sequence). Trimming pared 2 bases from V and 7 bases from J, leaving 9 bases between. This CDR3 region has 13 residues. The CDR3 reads CASSQNLGNEQFF. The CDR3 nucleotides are TGTGCCAGCAGCCAAAATCTAGGAAATGAGCAGTTCTTC.

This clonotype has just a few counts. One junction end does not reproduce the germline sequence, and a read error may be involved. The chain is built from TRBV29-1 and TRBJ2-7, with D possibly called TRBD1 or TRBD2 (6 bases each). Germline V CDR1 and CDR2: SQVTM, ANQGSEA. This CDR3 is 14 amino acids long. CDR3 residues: CSVEGGQSSYEQDF. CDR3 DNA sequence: TGCAGCGTTGAGGGGGGCCAGAGCTCCTACGAGCAGGACTTC.

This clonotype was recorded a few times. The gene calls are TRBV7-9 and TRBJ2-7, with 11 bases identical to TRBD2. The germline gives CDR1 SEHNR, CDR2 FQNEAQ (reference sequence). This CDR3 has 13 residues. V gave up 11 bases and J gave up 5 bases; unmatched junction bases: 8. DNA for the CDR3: TGTGCCGGTAGCGGGAGGGCCCTCGACGAGCAGTACTTC. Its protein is CAGSGRALDEQYF.

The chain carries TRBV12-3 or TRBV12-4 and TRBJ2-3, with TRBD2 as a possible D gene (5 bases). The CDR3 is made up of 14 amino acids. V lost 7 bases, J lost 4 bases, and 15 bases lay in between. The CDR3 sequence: CASMFRLEADTQYF. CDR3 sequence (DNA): TGTGCCAGCATGTTCCGACTGGAGGCAGATACGCAGTATTTT.

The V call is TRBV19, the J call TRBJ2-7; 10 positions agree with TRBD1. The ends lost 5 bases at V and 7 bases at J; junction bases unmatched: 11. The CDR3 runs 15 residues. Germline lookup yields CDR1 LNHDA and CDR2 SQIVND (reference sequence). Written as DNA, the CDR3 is TGTGCCAGTAGTTCACCGGGACAGGGGCAGCGGGAGCAGTACTTC. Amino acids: CASSSPGQGQREQYF.

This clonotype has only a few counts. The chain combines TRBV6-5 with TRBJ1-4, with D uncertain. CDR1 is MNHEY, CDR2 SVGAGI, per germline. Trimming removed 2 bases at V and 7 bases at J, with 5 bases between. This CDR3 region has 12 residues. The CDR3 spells CASSYDGEKLFF. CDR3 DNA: TGTGCCAGCAGTTACGATGGTGAAAAACTGTTTTTT.

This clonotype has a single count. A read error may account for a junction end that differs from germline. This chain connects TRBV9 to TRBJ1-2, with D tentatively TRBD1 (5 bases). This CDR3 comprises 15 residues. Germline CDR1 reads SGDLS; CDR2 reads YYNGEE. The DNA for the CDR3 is TGTGCCAGCAGCGTACAGGGTTGGGCTAACTATGGCTGCACCTTC. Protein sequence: CASSVQGWANYGCTF.

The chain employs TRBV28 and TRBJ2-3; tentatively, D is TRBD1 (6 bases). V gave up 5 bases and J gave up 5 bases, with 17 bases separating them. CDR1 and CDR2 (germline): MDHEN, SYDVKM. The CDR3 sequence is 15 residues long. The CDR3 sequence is CASSPHTGTRDTQYF. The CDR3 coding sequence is TGTGCCAGCAGTCCACACACAGGGACCAGAGATACGCAGTATTTT.

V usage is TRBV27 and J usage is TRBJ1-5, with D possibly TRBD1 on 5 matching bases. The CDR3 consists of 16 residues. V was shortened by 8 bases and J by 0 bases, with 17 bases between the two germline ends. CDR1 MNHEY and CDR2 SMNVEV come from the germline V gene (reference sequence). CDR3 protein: CASSSGTANSNQPQHF. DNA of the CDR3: TGTGCCAGCTCCTCCGGGACGGCGAATAGCAATCAGCCCCAGCATTTT.

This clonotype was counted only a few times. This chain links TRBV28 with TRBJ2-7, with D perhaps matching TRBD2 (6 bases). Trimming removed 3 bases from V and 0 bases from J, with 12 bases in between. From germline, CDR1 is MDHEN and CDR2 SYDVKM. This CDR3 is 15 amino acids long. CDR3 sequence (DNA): TGTGCCAGCAGTTTGAGCGGGTCCTTCTCCTACGAGCAGTACTTC. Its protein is CASSLSGSFSYEQYF.